These T cell receptor beta chains were read from a single sample in a study of identical twins. Each CDR3 protein is one row after TCRdb ran MiXCR on the 5' RACE reads. The sample shows hundreds of thousands of distinct CDR3 sequences, 24% of them seen only once. The same specimen was also included in a second study, on T cells expressing NK-cell markers.

Sequencing was performed on CD4+ T cells sorted from blood. These receptor sequences come from a woman under 30 in good health. The CDR3 runs from the conserved cysteine through the conserved F or W.

V	J	CDR3
TRBV5-5	TRBJ2-3	CASSSRGDRPDTQYF
TRBV12-3/TRBV12-4	TRBJ2-6	CASRHRNSGANVLTF
TRBV5-1	TRBJ1-2	CASSSGTGIAYGYTF
TRBV7-2	TRBJ1-2	CASSLPQEYGYTF
TRBV20-1	TRBJ2-7	CSASRRAAYEQYF
TRBV5-1	TRBJ1-5	CAVPTRLGSRQPQHF
TRBV20-1	TRBJ2-5	CSARPHRGQETQYF
TRBV20-1	TRBJ2-3	CSARYPGQTDTQYF
TRBV11-2	TRBJ2-6	CATSKQTGANVLTF
TRBV3-1	TRBJ1-1	CASSQGFEAFF
TRBV20-1	TRBJ2-2	CSAGGTSGPRGELFF
TRBV7-2	TRBJ2-7	CASSPFGGSYEQYF
TRBV20-1	TRBJ2-5	CSAIGTGQETQYF
TRBV6-1	TRBJ2-3	CASSRSGQGLADTQYF
TRBV6-1	TRBJ1-5	CASSHQTGSRQPQHF
TRBV6-2/TRBV6-3	TRBJ1-1	CASGTGGTEAFF
TRBV20-1	TRBJ1-6	CSASEDGAGRPLHF
TRBV20-1	TRBJ2-1	CSAHPGQGTYNEQFF
TRBV20-1	TRBJ2-2	CSARAGTGTGELFF
TRBV7-7	TRBJ2-2	CASTRTNTGELFF
TRBV9	TRBJ2-2	CASSAATGTRFGELFF